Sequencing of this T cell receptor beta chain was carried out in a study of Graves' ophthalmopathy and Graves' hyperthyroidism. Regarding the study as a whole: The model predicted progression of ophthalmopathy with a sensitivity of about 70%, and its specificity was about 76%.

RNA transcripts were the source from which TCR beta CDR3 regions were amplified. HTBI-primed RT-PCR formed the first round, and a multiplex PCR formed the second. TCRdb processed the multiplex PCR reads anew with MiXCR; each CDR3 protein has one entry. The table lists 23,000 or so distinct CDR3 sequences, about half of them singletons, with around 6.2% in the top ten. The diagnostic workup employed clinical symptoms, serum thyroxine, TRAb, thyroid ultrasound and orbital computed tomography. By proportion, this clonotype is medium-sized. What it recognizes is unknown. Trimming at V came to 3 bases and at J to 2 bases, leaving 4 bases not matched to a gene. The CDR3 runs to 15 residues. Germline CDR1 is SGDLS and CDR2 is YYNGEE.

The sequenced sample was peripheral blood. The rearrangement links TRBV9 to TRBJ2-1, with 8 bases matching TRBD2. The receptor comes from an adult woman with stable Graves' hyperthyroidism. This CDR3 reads CASSEAGVTYNEQFF. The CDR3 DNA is TGTGCCAGCAGCGAAGCGGGAGTCACCTACAATGAGCAGTTCTTC.